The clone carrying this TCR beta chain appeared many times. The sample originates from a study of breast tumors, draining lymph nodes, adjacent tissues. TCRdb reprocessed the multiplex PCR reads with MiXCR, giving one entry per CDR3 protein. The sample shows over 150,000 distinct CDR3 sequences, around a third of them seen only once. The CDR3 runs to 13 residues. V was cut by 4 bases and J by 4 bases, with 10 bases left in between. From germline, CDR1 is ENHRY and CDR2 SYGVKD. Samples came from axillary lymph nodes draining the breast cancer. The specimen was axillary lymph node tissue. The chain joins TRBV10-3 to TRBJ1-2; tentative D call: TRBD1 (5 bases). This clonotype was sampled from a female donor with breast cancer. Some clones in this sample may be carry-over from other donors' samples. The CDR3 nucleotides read TGTGCCATCAGTGGCAGGGTATTCTATGGCTACACCTTC. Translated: CAISGRVFYGYTF.